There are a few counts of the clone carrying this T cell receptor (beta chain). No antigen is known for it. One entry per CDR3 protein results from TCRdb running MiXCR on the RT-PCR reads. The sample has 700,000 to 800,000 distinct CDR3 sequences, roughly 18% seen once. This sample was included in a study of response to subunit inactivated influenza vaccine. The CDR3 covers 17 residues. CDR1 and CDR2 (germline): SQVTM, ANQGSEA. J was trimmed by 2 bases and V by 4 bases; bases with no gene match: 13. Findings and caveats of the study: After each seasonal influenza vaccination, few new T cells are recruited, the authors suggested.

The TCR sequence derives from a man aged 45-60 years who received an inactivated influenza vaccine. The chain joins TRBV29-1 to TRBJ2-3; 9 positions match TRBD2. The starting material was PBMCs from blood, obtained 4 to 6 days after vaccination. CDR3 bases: TGCAGCGTTGCTATCGGCTACTTAGCGGGAGCCACAGATACGCAGTATTTT. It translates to CSVAIGYLAGATDTQYF.